Below, 8 T cell receptor beta chains from the same sample are listed, as sequenced in a study of blood T cells in healthy people across ages. The authors ran a second PCR of 7 to 11 cycles using a sample-barcoded 5' primer and a J-beta primer mix. MiXCR was run by TCRdb on the 5' RACE reads, yielding one entry per CDR3 protein. The data contain about 650,000 distinct CDR3 sequences, approximately 30% of them singletons. Sequenced input: blood. These receptor sequences come from a woman older than 75 in good health.

This chain joins TRBV20-1 and TRBJ2-7, with D possibly TRBD2 on 6 matching bases. The CDR3 is 14 residues long. V was shortened by 6 bases and J by 2 bases, with 17 bases between the two germline ends. The germline V gene has CDR1 DFQATT and CDR2 SNEGSKA (reference sequence). CDR3 sequence: CSANPGLSPYEQYF. In DNA, the CDR3 is TGCAGTGCCAACCCGGGACTTTCGCCCTACGAGCAGTACTTC.

This clonotype has just a few counts. The J gene is TRBJ1-2, the V gene TRBV6-5; 8 nucleotides line up with TRBD1. The CDR3 loop spans 13 amino acids. After removal of 6 bases from V and 8 bases from J, the junction contained 8 bases not matched to a gene. CDR1 is MNHEY and CDR2 is SVGAGI in the germline V gene. The CDR3 nucleotides read TGTGCCAGCAGCAACCAGGGGGCCGGGGGCTACACCTTC. Its translation is CASSNQGAGGYTF.

This clonotype was recorded many times. The chain employs TRBV7-2 and TRBJ1-1, with 10 nucleotides matching TRBD1. V was clipped by 1 base and J by 5 bases; unmatched bases: 13. The CDR3 has 18 amino acids. The germline V gene encodes CDR1 SGHTA and CDR2 FQGNSA. As DNA, the CDR3 is TGTGCCAGCAGCTTAGTGGGACAGGGGCGAGGAAGGGGGACTGAAGCTTTCTTT. This translates into CASSLVGQGRGRGTEAFF. Filled out from reference TRBV7-2 and TRBJ1-1, the complete variable domain reads GAGVSQSPSNKVTEKGKDVELRCDPISGHTALYWYRQSLGQGLEFLIYFQGNSAPDKSGLPSDRFSAERTGGSVSTLTIQRTQQEDSAVYLCASSLVGQGRGRGTEAFFGQGTRLTVV.

As regards this clonotype: Sequence at one end of the junction differs from germline and may be a read error. The gene calls are TRBV6-5 and TRBJ2-7; no clear D gene. Germline-derived CDR1 and CDR2 are MNHEY and SVGAGI. The CDR3 is 15 residues long. The CDR3 protein is CAGSAGRASSYEQYF. CDR3 sequence (DNA): TGTGCCGGCAGTGCTGGACGGGCGAGCTCCTACGAGCAGTACTTC.

V gene TRBV11-1 combines with J gene TRBJ1-1; D is undetermined. This CDR3 is built from 17 residues. Trimming took 3 bases from V and 3 from J, leaving 20 bases between them. Germline CDR1 reads SGHAT; CDR2 reads FQDESV (reference sequence). The CDR3: CASSFPPSWGEYTEAFF. CDR3 coding DNA: TGTGCCAGCAGCTTCCCTCCCTCATGGGGAGAATACACTGAAGCTTTCTTT.

This clonotype has a handful of counts. The rearrangement joins TRBV5-4 to TRBJ2-4; D unresolved. V lost 5 bases and J lost 5, with 14 bases in between. This CDR3 is 14 amino acids long. Per the germline V gene, CDR1 is SGHNT and CDR2 is YYREEE (reference sequence). This CDR3 is CASSPPGSENIQYF. In DNA form, the CDR3 reads TGTGCCAGCAGTCCTCCCGGGTCAGAAAACATTCAGTACTTC.

This clonotype was seen repeatedly, ten times or more. This chain links TRBV5-1 with TRBJ2-5; 7 nucleotides line up with TRBD1. Per germline, CDR1 SGHRS and CDR2 YFSETQ. The length of the CDR3 is 15 residues. The V segment lost 4 bases and the J segment 2 bases; nucleotides outside the gene matches: 8. Here the CDR3 reads CASSTQGQEQETQYF. The CDR3 coding sequence is TGCGCCAGCAGCACCCAAGGACAGGAACAAGAGACCCAGTACTTC.

This chain uses TRBV6-5 with TRBJ2-2; TRBD2 might be the D (6 bases). The CDR3 covers 16 residues. V lost 2 bases and J lost 0, with 10 bases in between. Germline lookup yields CDR1 MNHEY and CDR2 SVGAGI. This CDR3 is CASSYGGVSNTGELFF. Written as DNA, the CDR3 is TGTGCCAGCAGTTACGGAGGGGTGTCGAACACCGGGGAGCTGTTTTTT.